Below, 8 T cell receptor beta chains from the same sample are listed, as sequenced in a study of cytomegalovirus exposure and HLA in healthy donors. Use of 60 Vbeta and 13 Jbeta primers characterized the PCR. The method was immunoSEQ multiplex PCR; TCRdb's version includes in-frame clones alone and lacks a portion of them. The sample lists about 170,000 clones, roughly 84% seen once, with approximately 1.5% in the top ten. Sequencing input: PBMCs. The receptors come from a male donor in good health and CMV-seronegative.

This chain links TRBV5-5 with TRBJ1-1; D remains unclear. Germline CDR1 is SGHKS and CDR2 is YYEKEE (reference sequence). The CDR3 runs 15 residues. The ends were cut back, 0 bases at V and 7 bases at J, with 16 bases in the middle. The CDR3 DNA sequence: TGTGCCAGCAGCTTGGCCTCAGGAGGGCTCGTTGAAGCTTTCTTT. Translation: CASSLASGGLVEAFF.

The chain couples TRBV2 to TRBJ1-6, with unresolved D. Germline values: CDR1 SNHLY, CDR2 FYNNEI. Trimming cost V 8 bases and J 5 bases, with 10 bases left between them. This CDR3 contains 13 residues. The CDR3 reads CASFRQDNSPLHF. The CDR3 DNA sequence: TGTGCCAGCTTTAGACAAGATAATTCACCCCTCCACTTT. Full variable domain (rest looked up from reference TRBV2 and TRBJ1-6): EPEVTQTPSHQVTQMGQEVILRCVPISNHLYFYWYRQILGQKVEFLVSFYNNEISEKSEIFDDQFSVERPDGSNFTLKIRSTKLEDSAMYFCASFRQDNSPLHFGNGTRLTVT.

This chain links TRBV10-3 with TRBJ1-4; 12 nucleotides match TRBD1. There are 21 residues in the CDR3. After removal of 0 bases from V and 8 bases from J, the junction contained 19 bases not matched to a gene. Germline-derived CDR1 and CDR2 are ENHRY and SYGVKD. CDR3 sequence: CAISESALGTGGAGFQEKLFF. CDR3 nucleotides: TGTGCCATCAGTGAGTCCGCGCTAGGGACAGGGGGCGCAGGGTTCCAGGAAAAACTGTTTTTT.

This chain joins TRBV18 and TRBJ2-6; D unresolved. Trimming removed 6 bases from V and 1 base from J, with 13 bases in between. The CDR3 totals 16 residues. Germline CDR1 and CDR2: KGHSH and LQKENI. The CDR3 loop reads CASSLNHISGANVLTF. The DNA for the CDR3 is TGTGCCAGCTCCCTAAACCATATATCTGGGGCCAACGTCCTGACTTTC.

The chain recombines TRBV5-4 with TRBJ2-5; no clear D gene. Germline CDR1 reads SGHNT; CDR2 reads YYREEE (reference sequence). The CDR3 loop spans 14 amino acids. V was cut by 6 bases and J by 4 bases, with 16 bases left in between. The CDR3 loop is CASTDYGTGETQYF. Here the CDR3 DNA reads TGTGCCAGCACGGATTACGGTACGGGAGAGACCCAGTACTTC. Variable domain in full (rest from reference TRBV5-4 and TRBJ2-5): ETGVTQSPTHLIKTRGQQVTLRCSSQSGHNTVSWYQQALGQGPQFIFQYYREEENGRGNFPPRFSGLQFPNYSSELNVNALELDDSALYLCASTDYGTGETQYFGPGTRLLVL.

The rearrangement uses TRBV19 and TRBJ2-1; 8 nucleotides match TRBD2. This CDR3 is built from 15 residues. The V gene end was trimmed by 1 base and the J gene end by 7 bases; junction bases not matched to a gene: 6. From germline, CDR1 is LNHDA and CDR2 SQIVND (reference sequence). CDR3 in amino acids: CASSIAVLAANEQFF. CDR3 sequence (DNA): TGTGCCAGTAGTATAGCGGTACTAGCGGCAAATGAGCAGTTCTTC.

V is TRBV5-1 and J is TRBJ2-2; 11 bases match TRBD2. From germline, CDR1 is SGHRS and CDR2 YFSETQ. With 2 bases clipped from V and 6 bases from J, the junction kept 3 bases outside the gene matches. The length of the CDR3 is 15 residues. As DNA, the CDR3 is TGCGCCAGCAGCTTAGGACTAGCGGGCCCCGGGGAGCTGTTTTTT. Its protein product is CASSLGLAGPGELFF.

This chain joins TRBV4-3 and TRBJ2-1; 8 bases fit TRBD2. Germline loops: CDR1 LGHNA, CDR2 YSLEER. The CDR3 is 15 residues long. Trimming took 4 bases from V and 0 from J; bases not matched to a gene: 2. CDR3: CASSRSGSSYNEQFF. The DNA for the CDR3 is TGCGCCAGCAGCCGCAGCGGGAGCTCCTACAATGAGCAGTTCTTC.